This entry features one TCR beta chain sequence. Its antigen remains unidentified. This CDR3 is 12 amino acids long. With 3 bases removed from V and 7 bases from J, the gap between germline ends came to 8 bases. The germline V gene encodes CDR1 SGHAT and CDR2 FQNNGV. This sample is drawn from a study of T-cell reconstitution after alpha-beta-depleted transplantation in children. Whole-study findings and limits: The study reportedly traced alpha-beta T cells about two months after transplant to several hundred expanded graft clones. T-cell numbers and diversity, one year after transplant, stemmed largely from T cells that were newly produced.

Preparation of the TCRbeta library used unique molecular identifiers. TCRdb called the PCR reads again in MiXCR, with one record for every CDR3 protein. Altogether under 850,000 distinct CDR3 sequences are present, less than 15% being singletons, with the ten largest covering roughly 0.84%. Material: PBMCs, obtained before TCRalphabeta/CD19-depleted stem cell transplant. This TCR was sampled from a girl aged 2-15 years with congenital amegakaryocytic thrombocytopenia, due to receive a stem cell transplant. The J gene is TRBJ2-3, the V gene TRBV11-2; unclear D gene. The CDR3 region is CASSFMRNTQYF. CDR3 in DNA: TGTGCCAGCAGCTTTATGAGGAATACGCAGTATTTT.